This T cell receptor (beta chain) comes out of a study of a mutant IDH1 vaccine in newly diagnosed glioma. Specified time point: week 35, safety follow-up. Vaccination used 300 ug of mutant IDH1 20-mer peptide per dose, with topical imiquimod. Germline CDR1 reads MDHEN; CDR2 reads SYDVKM. The germline V and J ends were trimmed by 6 bases and 0 bases, with 10 bases remaining between them. CDR3 length: 14 residues. Clones were read by immunoSEQ multiplex PCR, and TCRdb kept only the in-frame ones, dropping some. The table has some 66,000 clones, around four fifths seen once; the top ten hold around 4%. Comment on this clone: Its target is unknown.

This rearrangement joins TRBV28 to TRBJ2-3; D may be TRBD1 (6 bases). This specimen was PBMCs, taken from a glioma patient whose treatment included an IDH1 peptide vaccine. This receptor was identified in a young man with glioma. This chain's CDR3 is CASRPGHSTDTQYF. CDR3 in DNA: TGTGCCAGCAGACCGGGACACAGCACAGATACGCAGTATTTT.